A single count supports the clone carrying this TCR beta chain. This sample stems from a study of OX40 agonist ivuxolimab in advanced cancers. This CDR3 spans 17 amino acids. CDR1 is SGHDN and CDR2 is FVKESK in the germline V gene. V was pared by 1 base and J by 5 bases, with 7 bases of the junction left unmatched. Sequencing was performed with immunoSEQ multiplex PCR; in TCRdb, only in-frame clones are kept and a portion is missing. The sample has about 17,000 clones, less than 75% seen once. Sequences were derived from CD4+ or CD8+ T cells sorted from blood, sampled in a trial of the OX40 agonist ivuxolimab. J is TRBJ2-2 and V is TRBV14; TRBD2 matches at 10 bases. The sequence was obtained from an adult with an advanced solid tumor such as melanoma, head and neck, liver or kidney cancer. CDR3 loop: CASSQVPSGSMTGELFF. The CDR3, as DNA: TGTGCCAGCAGCCAAGTGCCTAGCGGGAGTATGACCGGGGAGCTGTTTTTT.